This paragraph covers one T cell receptor beta chain sequence. The antigen this receptor binds is unknown. No much larger clone is present one base from it, and per-base qualities are unavailable. CDR1 GTSNPN and CDR2 SVGIG were looked up in the germline V gene (reference sequence). Measured from the cysteine to the phenylalanine, the CDR3 is 12 residues long. Only the CDR3 portion is preserved as DNA: 36 bases, with reading frame beginning at the first base. V is cut by 2 bases and J by 5 bases, and the space between the germline ends is 9 bases. Healthy HIV-negative adults with no recently reported acute infections or vaccinations were included as donors. All donors were Caucasian adults living in Nashville, Tennessee, USA. Magnetic negative selection was used to enrich CD4+ T cells, after which naive cells were positively selected on CD45RA and the negative fraction became the memory subset. Blood was obtained by leukapheresis, after which PBMCs were separated by Ficoll-Histopaque density gradient centrifugation and cryopreserved in liquid nitrogen vapor phase. Analytical flow cytometry was used to check the purity and quantity of each magnetically sorted T cell population. Each sorted fraction had its genomic DNA isolated and then quantified by UV absorbance on a Nanodrop 2000c.

TCR CDR3 regions were amplified from genomic DNA by multiplex PCR using the deep immunoSEQ assay. Genomic DNA extracted from each cell subset was distributed evenly over all wells of several immunoSEQ 96-well plates, and each plate served as one replicate. For sorted subsets, each replicate PCR was loaded with about 0.2 ug genomic DNA, equivalent to 25,000 to 35,000 T cell genomes. Purified libraries were measured with a Qubit 3.0 fluorometer, size-checked on a Bioanalyzer 2100, and measured again with the KAPA Library Quantification kit. Each immunoSEQ 96-well plate was sequenced on its own single-read 150-cycle Illumina NextSeq 550 flow cell. On the study's bioinformatics: Because the immunoSEQ output included only junctional sequences and no quality scores, the filtering could not be the same as the filtering used for full-length reads. To assign V/J genes and CDR3, sequences were annotated against IMGT germline references using PyIR, a Python wrapper for IgBLAST v1.9. Reads with weak V/J assignments (E-value above 1e-6), missing CDR3, stop codons, out-of-frame junctions, or ambiguous translated residues were removed. A V3J clonotype was defined by an identical inferred V gene, J gene, and CDR3 amino acid sequence. Percentage overlap between repertoires was computed as shared unique clonotypes divided by the size of the smaller repertoire. Three approaches were used to assess repertoire richness: RTK rarefaction, the Chao1 estimator, and Recon v2.1 estimates of unobserved clonotypes. Generation probabilities were computed with OLGA for all TCRbeta clonotypes obtained by the gDNA method from several donors. As stored in TCRdb, this immuneACCESS dataset retains in-frame rearrangements with V and J assigned. A fraction of the clones does not appear; measured against another copy, unresolved V genes explain less than half of the discrepancy, and the remainder lacks a known reason. That table is the source of V, J and clone size, and D and trimming were worked out from the DNA. Within this sample are about 1 million clones, with about 75% of them counted one time only. The ten largest clonotypes hold 1.4% to 1.5% of the sample.

The sample comes from a study of shared clonotypes between healthy human individuals (TCRdb year 2020). Looking at the study overall: A few men and a couple of women, aged 18 to 49 years, made up the cohort. Blood TCR repertoires of a handful of healthy adults were deeply sequenced to estimate repertoire size and the extent of clonotype sharing between individuals. Different laboratories and diverse techniques were used to prepare libraries and sequence TCR repertoires, to increase sequencing depth and limit assay-specific biases. Each donor's leukapheresis produced roughly between roughly 0.85 and 9.5 billion PBMCs. For each donor, three plates each were used for CD4 naive and CD4 memory, two plates were used for CD8 naive, and one plate was used for CD8 memory.

Summary of the overall study and its limitations: Compared with non-shared clonotypes, clonotypes shared by all four sorted-subset donors had higher generation probabilities. Pairwise subsampling indicated that sequencing depth was expected to affect the degree of clonotype sharing among donors. Only blood was sampled, and tissue TCR repertoires likely differ from those in blood. Estimated clonotype richness was generally larger for naive than for memory subsets. Even with the large sequencing depth, rarefaction of the sorted-subset datasets indicated that sequencing was incomplete. Sharing across a handful of donors was observed for around 4.8% of naive CD4, 3.5% of naive CD8, roughly 2.3% of memory CD4, and around 0.4% of memory CD8 clonotypes. Because the study included a small number of donors, the genetic and exposure-history diversity represented was limited.

Sequenced sample: memory CD4+ T cells sorted from blood. Explained via the paper, the cell subset or site label denotes: CD45RA-negative fraction. The V and J genes are TRBV30 and TRBJ1-2, with a weak D call of TRBD1 (6 bases match). The TCR was taken from a man younger than 35 in good health. The DNA reads TGTGCCTGGAGTCCGGGACATTATGGCTACACCTTC. It encodes CAWSPGHYGYTF.